This entry concerns a single TCR beta chain. Its antigen is undetermined. V shed 1 base, J shed 0 bases, and the junction held 7 bases outside the gene matches. Germline V gene lookup returns CDR1 SGHNT and CDR2 YENEEA. The CDR3 sequence is 17 residues long. These data belong to a study of cytomegalovirus exposure and HLA in healthy donors. Study information: A later analysis reported the same platform for the 120 or so validation repertoires and the 666 first-cohort repertoires. Findings and caveats of the study: Confirmation was obtained in vitro that three CMV-associated chains are specific for CMV antigens. Accounts indicate the classifier identified cytomegalovirus status with strong specificity and sensitivity.

Profiling relied on immunoSEQ multiplex PCR, and the TCRdb table lists in-frame clones only, not all of them. The sample lists 150,000 to 200,000 clones, over 85% occurring once. The donors were part of the validation cohort, which consisted of over a hundred subjects and was separate from the first cohort of several hundred subjects. The chain recombines TRBV11-3 with TRBJ2-7, with 9 nucleotides matching TRBD2. The TCR comes from a man younger than 30 in good health and CMV-seropositive. Sample: PBMCs. The CDR3 loop reads CASSLVASGTPSYEQYF. The DNA for the CDR3 is TGTGCCAGCAGCTTAGTGGCTAGCGGGACCCCCTCCTACGAGCAGTACTTC. Complete variable domain (other parts from reference TRBV11-3 and TRBJ2-7): EAGVVQSPRYKIIEKKQPVAFWCNPISGHNTLYWYLQNLGQGPELLIRYENEEAVDDSQLPKDRFSAERLKGVDSTLKIQPAELGDSAVYLCASSLVASGTPSYEQYFGPGTRLTVT.